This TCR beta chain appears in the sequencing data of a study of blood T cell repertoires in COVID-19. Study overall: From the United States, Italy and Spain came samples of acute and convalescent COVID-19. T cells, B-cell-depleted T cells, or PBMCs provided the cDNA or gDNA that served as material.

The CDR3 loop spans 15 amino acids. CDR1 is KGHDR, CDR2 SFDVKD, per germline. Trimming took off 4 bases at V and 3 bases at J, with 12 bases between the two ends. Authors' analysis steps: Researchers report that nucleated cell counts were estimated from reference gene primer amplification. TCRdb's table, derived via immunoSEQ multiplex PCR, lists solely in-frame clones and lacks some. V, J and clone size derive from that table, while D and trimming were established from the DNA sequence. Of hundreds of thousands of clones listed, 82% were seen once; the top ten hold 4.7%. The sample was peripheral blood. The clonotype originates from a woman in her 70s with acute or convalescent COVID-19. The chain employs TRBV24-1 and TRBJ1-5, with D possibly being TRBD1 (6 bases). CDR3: CATSDAGTYNQPQHF. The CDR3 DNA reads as TGTGCCACCAGTGACGCCGGGACATACAATCAGCCCCAGCATTTT.